The 9 T cell receptor beta chains given below trace back to one sample, sequenced in a study of blood T cell repertoires in COVID-19. The protocol was immunoSEQ multiplex PCR, while the TCRdb copy is restricted to in-frame clones and leaves out a portion. The sample carries over 350,000 clones, about 90% recorded once. Material for sequencing was PBMCs or T cells enriched from blood (not recorded which). These receptor sequences come from a woman aged 18-35 years with acute COVID-19.

This chain connects TRBV6-1 to TRBJ2-7, with TRBD1 matching over 7 bases. With 2 bases clipped from V and 3 bases from J, the junction kept 7 bases outside the gene matches. The length of the CDR3 is 15 residues. CDR1 MNHNS and CDR2 SASEGT come from the germline V gene. CDR3: CASSEIRTGGYEQYF. The CDR3 DNA reads as TGTGCCAGCAGTGAAATAAGGACAGGAGGCTACGAGCAGTACTTC.

The V call is TRBV7-9, the J call TRBJ2-1, with D perhaps matching TRBD2 (5 bases). Germline V gene sequence: CDR1 SEHNR, CDR2 FQNEAQ (reference sequence). V was cut by 8 bases and J by 10 bases, with 12 bases left in between. The CDR3 is made up of 11 amino acids. DNA for the CDR3: TGTGCCAGCGAATTCGGGGTCGAGCAGTTCTTC. It specifies CASEFGVEQFF. Using reference TRBV7-9 and TRBJ2-1 for the parts outside the CDR3, the full variable domain is DTGVSQNPRHKITKRGQNVTFRCDPISEHNRLYWYRQTLGQGPEFLTYFQNEAQLEKSRLLSDRFSAERPKGSFSTLEIQRTEQGDSAMYLCASEFGVEQFFGPGTRLTVL.

The rearrangement links TRBV19 to TRBJ2-5; TRBD1 aligns across 10 bases. Germline V gene lookup returns CDR1 LNHDA and CDR2 SQIVND (reference sequence). V was clipped by 4 bases and J by 4 bases; unmatched bases: 12. The CDR3 runs to 17 residues. The DNA of the CDR3 is TGTGCCAGTAGTACGAGGACCGGGACAGGGGATAGAGAGACCCAGTACTTC. Translation: CASSTRTGTGDRETQYF.

In its sample, this clone was seen once. The chain uses TRBV7-9 and TRBJ2-7; 8 positions match TRBD2. The V and J ends lost 3 bases and 7 bases, in that order; junction bases with no gene match: 5. Germline values: CDR1 SEHNR, CDR2 FQNEAQ (reference sequence). The CDR3 is made up of 13 amino acids. The CDR3 loop is CASSFGGAREQYF. The CDR3 DNA sequence: TGTGCCAGCAGCTTCGGGGGGGCGAGGGAGCAGTACTTC.

The rearrangement links TRBV7-8 to TRBJ2-7; 10 bases match TRBD2. The ends lost 0 bases at V and 7 bases at J; junction bases unmatched: 3. The CDR3 extends over 14 amino acids. CDR1 is SGHVS and CDR2 is FQNEAQ in the germline V gene. The CDR3 spells CASSLALAGDEQYF. The CDR3 DNA reads as TGTGCCAGCAGCTTAGCTCTAGCGGGGGATGAGCAGTACTTC.

In the case of this clone: The same CDR3 can be traced to other DNA sequences in this sample. This chain connects TRBV7-2 to TRBJ1-1; unclear D gene. Germline CDR1 SGHTA, CDR2 FQGNSA. V lost 1 base, J lost 1 base, and 4 bases lay in between. The CDR3 consists of 13 residues. For the CDR3, the DNA is TGTGCCAGCAGCTTAGGGGCGAACACTGAAGCTTTCTTT. Amino acid sequence: CASSLGANTEAFF.

The chain's CDR3 is CASSYVAGKAYEQYF. CDR3 bases: TGTGCCAGCAGTTACGTAGCGGGAAAGGCCTACGAGCAGTACTTC. The chain has TRBV6-2 or TRBV6-3 and TRBJ2-7, with TRBD2 matching 8 bases. The CDR3 extends over 15 amino acids. J was trimmed by 2 bases and V by 2 bases; bases with no gene match: 5. The V gene's germline CDR1 is MNHEY and CDR2 SVGEGT.

This chain links TRBV5-8 with TRBJ2-1, with 8 bases identical to TRBD2. V was clipped by 5 bases and J by 3 bases; unmatched bases: 7. Germline V gives CDR1 SGHTS, CDR2 YDEGEE. The CDR3 runs to 15 residues. Here the CDR3 DNA reads TGTGCCAGCAGGCCGGGACTAGGGAGCTACAATGAGCAGTTCTTC. Its translation is CASRPGLGSYNEQFF.

The chain combines TRBV29-1 with TRBJ1-4; 7 positions agree with TRBD1. The CDR3 loop spans 14 amino acids. In germline, CDR1 is SQVTM, CDR2 ANQGSEA. V shed 5 bases and J 5 bases; nucleotides not matched to a gene: 8. CDR3 bases: TGCAGCGTTCGTGCCGGGACAGCGAATGAAAAACTGTTTTTT. Amino acid sequence: CSVRAGTANEKLFF.